The entry that follows covers one TCR beta chain sequence. The data originate from a study of blood T cell repertoires in COVID-19. The authors' processing: The authors estimated nucleated cell counts from reference gene primer amplification. Some clones are missing from TCRdb's copy, which holds only in-frame ones; the method was immunoSEQ multiplex PCR. From that table come the V and J calls and clone size; the DNA was used to work out D and trimming. Of roughly 410,000 clones detected, approximately 91% appear once; the ten largest clones hold roughly 1.6%. The V and J ends lost 5 bases and 5 bases, in that order; junction bases with no gene match: 3. The CDR3 sequence is 12 residues long. Germline CDR1 is SGHNT and CDR2 is YENEEA. Seattle enrolled patients during active infection and tracked them longitudinally.

Source material: peripheral blood. The chain recombines TRBV11-3 with TRBJ2-7, with 7 bases that match TRBD2. The receptor's source is a middle-aged woman with COVID-19, enrolled during active disease. The CDR3 region has the DNA TGTGCCAGCAGCCGGGGGGAAAACGAGCAGTACTTC. Translated, it gives CASSRGENEQYF. Full variable domain (rest looked up from reference TRBV11-3 and TRBJ2-7): EAGVVQSPRYKIIEKKQPVAFWCNPISGHNTLYWYLQNLGQGPELLIRYENEEAVDDSQLPKDRFSAERLKGVDSTLKIQPAELGDSAVYLCASSRGENEQYFGPGTRLTVT.